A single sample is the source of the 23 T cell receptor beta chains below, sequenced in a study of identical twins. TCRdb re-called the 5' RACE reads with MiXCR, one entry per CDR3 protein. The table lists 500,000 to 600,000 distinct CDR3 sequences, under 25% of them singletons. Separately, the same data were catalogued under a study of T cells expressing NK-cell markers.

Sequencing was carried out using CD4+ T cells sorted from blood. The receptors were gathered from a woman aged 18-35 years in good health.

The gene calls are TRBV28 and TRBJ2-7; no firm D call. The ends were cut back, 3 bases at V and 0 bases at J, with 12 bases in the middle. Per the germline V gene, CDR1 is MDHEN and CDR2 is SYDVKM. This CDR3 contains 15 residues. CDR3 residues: CASSFFRASSYEQYF. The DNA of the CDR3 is TGTGCCAGCAGTTTCTTTCGGGCCAGCTCCTACGAGCAGTACTTC.

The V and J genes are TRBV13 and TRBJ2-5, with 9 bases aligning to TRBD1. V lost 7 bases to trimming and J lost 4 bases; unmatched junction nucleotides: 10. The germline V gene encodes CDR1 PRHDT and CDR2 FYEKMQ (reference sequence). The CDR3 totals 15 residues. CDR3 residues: CASTRDRVFRETQYF. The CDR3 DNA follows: TGTGCCAGCACTAGGGACAGGGTGTTCCGAGAGACCCAGTACTTC.

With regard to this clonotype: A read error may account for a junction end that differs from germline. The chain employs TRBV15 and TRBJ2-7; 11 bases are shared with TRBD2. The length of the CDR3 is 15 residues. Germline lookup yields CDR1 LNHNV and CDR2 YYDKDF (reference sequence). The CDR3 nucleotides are TGTGCCACCAGCAAGAAACTAGCGGGAGAAGTAGAGCGGTACTTC. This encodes CATSKKLAGEVERYF.

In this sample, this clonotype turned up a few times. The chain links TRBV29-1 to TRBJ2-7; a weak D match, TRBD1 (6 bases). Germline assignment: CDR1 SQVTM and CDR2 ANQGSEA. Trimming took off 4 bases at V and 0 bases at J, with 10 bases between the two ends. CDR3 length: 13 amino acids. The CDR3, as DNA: TGCAGCGTTGGGGGGACACCCTCCTACGAGCAGTACTTC. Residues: CSVGGTPSYEQYF.

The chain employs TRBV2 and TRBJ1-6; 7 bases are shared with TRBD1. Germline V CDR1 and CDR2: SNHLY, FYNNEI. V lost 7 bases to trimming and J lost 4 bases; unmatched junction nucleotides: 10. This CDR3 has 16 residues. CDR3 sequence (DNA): TGTGCCAGCACGAGGGACAGAAAATTATATAATTCACCCCTCCACTTT. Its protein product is CASTRDRKLYNSPLHF.

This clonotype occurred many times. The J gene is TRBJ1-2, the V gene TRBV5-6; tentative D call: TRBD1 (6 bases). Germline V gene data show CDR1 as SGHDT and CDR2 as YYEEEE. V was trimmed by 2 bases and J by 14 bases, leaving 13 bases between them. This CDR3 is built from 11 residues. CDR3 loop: CASSFRRGLTF. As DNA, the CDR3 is TGTGCCAGCAGCTTTCGGAGGGGGTTAACCTTC.

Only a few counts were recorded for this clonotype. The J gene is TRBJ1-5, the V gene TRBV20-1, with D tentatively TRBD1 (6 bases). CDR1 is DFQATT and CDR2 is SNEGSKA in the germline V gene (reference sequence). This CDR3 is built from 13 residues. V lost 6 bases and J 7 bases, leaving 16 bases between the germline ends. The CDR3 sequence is CSALDSPRQPQHF. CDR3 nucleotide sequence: TGCAGTGCGTTGGACAGTCCAAGGCAGCCCCAGCATTTT.

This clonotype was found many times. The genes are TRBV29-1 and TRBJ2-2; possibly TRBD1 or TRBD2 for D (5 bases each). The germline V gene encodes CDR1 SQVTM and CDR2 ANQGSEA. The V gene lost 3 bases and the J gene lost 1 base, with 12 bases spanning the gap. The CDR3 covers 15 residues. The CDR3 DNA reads TGCAGCGTTGAGAAGGGACGGAAGAACACCGGGGAGCTGTTTTTT. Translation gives CSVEKGRKNTGELFF.

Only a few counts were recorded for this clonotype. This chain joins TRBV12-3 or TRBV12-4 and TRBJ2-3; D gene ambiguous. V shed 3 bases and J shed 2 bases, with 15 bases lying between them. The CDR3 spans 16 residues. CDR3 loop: CASSFPTGPHTDTQYF. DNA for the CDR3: TGTGCCAGCAGTTTCCCCACGGGCCCCCACACAGATACGCAGTATTTT.

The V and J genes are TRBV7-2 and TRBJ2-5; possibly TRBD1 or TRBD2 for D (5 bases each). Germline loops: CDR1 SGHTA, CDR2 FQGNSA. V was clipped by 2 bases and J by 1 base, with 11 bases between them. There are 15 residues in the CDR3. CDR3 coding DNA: TGTGCCAGCAGCTTAAACCGGGGCCTCCAAGAGACCCAGTACTTC. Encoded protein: CASSLNRGLQETQYF.

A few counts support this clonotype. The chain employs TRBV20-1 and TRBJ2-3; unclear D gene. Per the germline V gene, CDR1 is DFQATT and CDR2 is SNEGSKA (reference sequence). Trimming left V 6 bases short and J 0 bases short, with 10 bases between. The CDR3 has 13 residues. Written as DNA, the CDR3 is TGCAGTGCCAGTCTAGAAAGCACAGATACGCAGTATTTT. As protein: CSASLESTDTQYF.

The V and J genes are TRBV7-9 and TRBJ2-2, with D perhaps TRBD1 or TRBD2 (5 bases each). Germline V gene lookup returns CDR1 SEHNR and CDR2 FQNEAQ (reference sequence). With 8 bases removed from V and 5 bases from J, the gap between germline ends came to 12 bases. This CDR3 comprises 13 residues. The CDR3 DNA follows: TGTGCCAGCGGAGGACAAGGTACCGGGGAGCTGTTTTTT. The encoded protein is CASGGQGTGELFF.

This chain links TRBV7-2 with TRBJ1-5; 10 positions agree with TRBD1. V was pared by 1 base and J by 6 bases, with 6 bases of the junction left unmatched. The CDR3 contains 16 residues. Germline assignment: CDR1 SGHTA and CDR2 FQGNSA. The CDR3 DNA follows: TGTGCCAGCAGCTTAGTGGGGACAGGGGAGGGTCAGCCCCAGCATTTT. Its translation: CASSLVGTGEGQPQHF. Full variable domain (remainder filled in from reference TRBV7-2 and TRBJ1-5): GAGVSQSPSNKVTEKGKDVELRCDPISGHTALYWYRQSLGQGLEFLIYFQGNSAPDKSGLPSDRFSAERTGGSVSTLTIQRTQQEDSAVYLCASSLVGTGEGQPQHFGDGTRLSIL.

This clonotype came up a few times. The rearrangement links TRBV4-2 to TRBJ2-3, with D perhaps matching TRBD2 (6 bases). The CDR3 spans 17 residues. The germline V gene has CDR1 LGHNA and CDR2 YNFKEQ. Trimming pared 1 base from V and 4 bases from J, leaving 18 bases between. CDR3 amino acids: CASSQVGGAVHADTQYF. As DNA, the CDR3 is TGTGCCAGCAGCCAAGTAGGCGGGGCGGTTCATGCAGATACGCAGTATTTT.

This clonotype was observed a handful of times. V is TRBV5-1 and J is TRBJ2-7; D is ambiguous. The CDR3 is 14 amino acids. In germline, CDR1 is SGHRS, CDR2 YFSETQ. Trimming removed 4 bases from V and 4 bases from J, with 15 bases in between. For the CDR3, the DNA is TGCGCCAGCAGCAGCTCGTCGATGCGGTACGAGCAGTACTTC. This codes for CASSSSSMRYEQYF.

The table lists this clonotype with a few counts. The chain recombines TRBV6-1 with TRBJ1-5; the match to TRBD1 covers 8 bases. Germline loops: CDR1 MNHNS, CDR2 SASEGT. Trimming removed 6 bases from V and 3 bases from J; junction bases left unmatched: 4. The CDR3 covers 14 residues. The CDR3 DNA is TGTGCCAGCAGAAGGACAGGGTCCAATCAGCCCCAGCATTTT. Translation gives CASRRTGSNQPQHF.

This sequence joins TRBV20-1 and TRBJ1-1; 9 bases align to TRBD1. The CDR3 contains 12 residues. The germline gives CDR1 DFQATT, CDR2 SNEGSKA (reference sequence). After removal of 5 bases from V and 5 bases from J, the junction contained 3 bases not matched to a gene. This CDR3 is CSARQGETEAFF. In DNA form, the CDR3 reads TGCAGTGCTCGACAGGGGGAGACTGAAGCTTTCTTT.

CDR3 sequence (DNA): TGCAGTGCTCCCCTGGGAGCCCCAGATACGCAGTATTTT. This gives the protein CSAPLGAPDTQYF. The chain links TRBV20-1 to TRBJ2-3, with D possibly being TRBD2 (5 bases). CDR1 and CDR2 from the germline V gene are DFQATT and SNEGSKA (reference sequence). V was clipped by 5 bases and J by 4 bases, with 13 bases between them. The CDR3 length is 13 residues.

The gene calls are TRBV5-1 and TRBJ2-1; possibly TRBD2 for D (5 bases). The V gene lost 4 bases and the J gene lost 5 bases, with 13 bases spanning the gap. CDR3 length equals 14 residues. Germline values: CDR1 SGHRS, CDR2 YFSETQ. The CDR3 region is CASSIRLTNNEQFF. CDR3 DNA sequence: TGCGCCAGCAGCATTCGACTAACAAACAATGAGCAGTTCTTC.

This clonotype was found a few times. CDR3 sequence (DNA): TGCAGCGTGCCGGGACAGGGCTACGAGCAGTACTTC. Its translation is CSVPGQGYEQYF. The chain carries TRBV29-1 and TRBJ2-7; TRBD1 aligns across 9 bases. Germline CDR1 SQVTM, CDR2 ANQGSEA. The CDR3 has 12 residues. J gave up 3 bases and V 6 bases, and 3 bases lay outside the gene matches.

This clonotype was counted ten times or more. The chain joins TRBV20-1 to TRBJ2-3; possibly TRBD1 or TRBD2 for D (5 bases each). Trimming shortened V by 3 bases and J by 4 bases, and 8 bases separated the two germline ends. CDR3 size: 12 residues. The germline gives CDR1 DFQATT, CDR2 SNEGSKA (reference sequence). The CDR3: CSASRGADTQYF. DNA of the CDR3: TGCAGTGCTAGTCGGGGCGCAGATACGCAGTATTTT.

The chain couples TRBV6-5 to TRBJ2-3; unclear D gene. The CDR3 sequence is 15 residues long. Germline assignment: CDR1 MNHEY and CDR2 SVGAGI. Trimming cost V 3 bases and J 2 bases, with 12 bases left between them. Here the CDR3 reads CASSYGYSFTDTQYF. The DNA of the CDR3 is TGTGCCAGCAGTTATGGGTACTCTTTCACAGATACGCAGTATTTT.

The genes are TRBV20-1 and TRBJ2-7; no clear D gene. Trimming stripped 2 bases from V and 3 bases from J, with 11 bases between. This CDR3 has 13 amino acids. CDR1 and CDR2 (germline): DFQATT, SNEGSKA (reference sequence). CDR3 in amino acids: CSARITTGYEQYF. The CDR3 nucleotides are TGCAGTGCTAGAATAACGACGGGCTACGAGCAGTACTTC.